What follows is one T cell receptor (beta chain) and its context. The PCR was carried out with 60 Vbeta primers and 13 Jbeta primers. Sequencing used immunoSEQ multiplex PCR; TCRdb keeps in-frame clones, though not all of them. The sample has 150,000 to 200,000 clones, roughly 80% seen once. This sample is drawn from a study of cytomegalovirus exposure and HLA in healthy donors. CDR3 length: 12 residues. Germline CDR1 and CDR2: MNHEY and SVGAGI. V gave up 8 bases and J gave up 1 base, with 8 bases separating them. The rearrangement uses TRBV6-5 and TRBJ1-1; D is unresolved. The material sequenced was PBMCs. The TCR sequence derives from a woman aged 25 to 39 in good health and CMV-seronegative. The CDR3 DNA is TGTGCCAGCTCCAGGCGGAACACTGAAGCTTTCTTT. As protein: CASSRRNTEAFF.